These 16 T cell receptor beta chains were sequenced from one sample in a study of T cells in Graves' hyperthyroidism and ophthalmopathy. The CDR3 regions of TCR beta were amplified from RNA transcripts. The primer set for the first-round RT-PCR of the TCR CDR3 was HTBI. Using its own MiXCR run on the multiplex PCR reads, TCRdb lists one record per CDR3 protein. The data contain around 600,000 distinct CDR3 sequences, more than 12% of them singletons. Specimen: blood. Receptors were obtained from a woman aged 45-65 years with Graves' ophthalmopathy.

CDR3 nucleotide sequence: TGTGCCATCAGTGAGTTGAAAACTAGATTCGCGCAGTTCTTC. This gives the protein CAISELKTRFAQFF. The chain combines TRBV10-3 with TRBJ2-1; TRBD2 might be the D (5 bases). Per germline, CDR1 ENHRY and CDR2 SYGVKD. Trimming took off 1 base at V and 12 bases at J, with 16 bases between the two ends. CDR3 length equals 14 residues.

CDR3: CASSSRGATGAGELFF. In DNA form, the CDR3 reads TGTGCCAGTAGCAGCAGGGGGGCGACAGGGGCCGGGGAGCTGTTTTTT. V usage is TRBV19 and J usage is TRBJ2-2, with 8 bases matching TRBD1. Germline V gene sequence: CDR1 LNHDA, CDR2 SQIVND (reference sequence). V was pared by 6 bases and J by 6 bases, with 12 bases of the junction left unmatched. This CDR3 has 16 residues.

This clonotype was picked up a small number of times. The V gene is TRBV7-9, the J gene TRBJ2-4, with TRBD1 identical over 7 bases. The germline V gene has CDR1 SEHNR and CDR2 FQNEAQ (reference sequence). V dropped 7 bases and J dropped 0; count of bases not matched to a gene: 18. The CDR3 is 19 residues long. This CDR3 reads CASTPGRDSAPLAKNIQYF. CDR3 DNA sequence: TGTGCCAGCACCCCAGGCCGGGACAGCGCACCACTAGCCAAAAACATTCAGTACTTC.

V and J are TRBV28 and TRBJ1-4, with TRBD1 matching over 7 bases. Germline V gene lookup returns CDR1 MDHEN and CDR2 SYDVKM. This CDR3 is 15 amino acids long. V lost 2 bases and J lost 4; bases outside the gene matches: 4. The CDR3 is CASSLSQGDNEKLFF. As DNA, the CDR3 is TGTGCCAGCAGTTTAAGTCAGGGGGATAATGAAAAACTGTTTTTT.

In the case of this clonotype: A much larger clone differs by one base, so this may be a read error. The CDR3 reads CSAIPEVNGYTF. Here the CDR3 DNA reads TGCAGTGCTATTCCGGAGGTAAATGGCTACACCTTC. The rearrangement joins TRBV20-1 to TRBJ1-2; D is undetermined. The V end lost 4 bases, the J end lost 6 bases, and 12 bases lay between the germline ends. The germline CDR1 and CDR2 sequences are DFQATT and SNEGSKA (reference sequence). The CDR3 runs 12 residues.

This clonotype was counted many times. The V and J genes are TRBV24-1 and TRBJ2-1, with 10 nucleotides matching TRBD2. The CDR3 is made up of 16 amino acids. V lost 4 bases to trimming and J lost 6 bases; unmatched junction nucleotides: 8. Per the germline V gene, CDR1 is KGHDR and CDR2 is SFDVKD. The CDR3 is CATSDPLAGAANEQFF. The CDR3 nucleotides read TGTGCCACCAGTGACCCCCTAGCGGGAGCCGCCAATGAGCAGTTCTTC.

This clonotype occurred a few times. The rearrangement uses TRBV5-1 and TRBJ2-3; D may match TRBD1 or TRBD2 (5 bases each). The CDR3 is 14 amino acids. Trimming cost V 4 bases and J 2 bases, with 11 bases left between them. Germline lookup yields CDR1 SGHRS and CDR2 YFSETQ. For the CDR3, the DNA is TGCGCCAGCAGCCCGAGGGGCCACACAGATACGCAGTATTTT. It specifies CASSPRGHTDTQYF.

As DNA, the CDR3 is TGTGCCAGCAGCCAAGTAACTAGCGGGTACGAGCAGTACTTC. As protein: CASSQVTSGYEQYF. The chain couples TRBV14 to TRBJ2-7; 9 bases are shared with TRBD2. Per germline, CDR1 SGHDN and CDR2 FVKESK. The CDR3 sequence is 14 residues long. Trimming at V came to 1 base and at J to 4 bases, leaving 2 bases not matched to a gene.

This chain links TRBV7-2 with TRBJ1-5; D gene uncertain. In germline, CDR1 is SGHTA, CDR2 FQGNSA. Trimming pared 6 bases from V and 8 bases from J, leaving 14 bases between. This CDR3 is built from 13 residues. CDR3 DNA sequence: TGTGCCAGCAGTAAAGTCTTCGGGGAGCCCCAGCATTTT. This translates into CASSKVFGEPQHF.

In its sample, this clonotype was seen many times. The rearrangement links TRBV7-9 to TRBJ2-7; D is unclear. Deletions cut 5 bases from V and 3 bases from J, with 11 bases between. Germline V lookup: CDR1 SEHNR, CDR2 FQNEAQ (reference sequence). This CDR3 spans 13 amino acids. CDR3 sequence reads: CASSLAPYYEQYF. The CDR3 region has the DNA TGTGCCAGCAGCCTTGCACCTTACTACGAGCAGTACTTC.

This clonotype came up many times. This sequence joins TRBV27 and TRBJ1-2; 9 positions agree with TRBD1. From germline, CDR1 is MNHEY and CDR2 SMNVEV (reference sequence). V lost 6 bases to trimming and J lost 7 bases; unmatched junction nucleotides: 3. The CDR3 has 12 amino acids. In DNA form, the CDR3 reads TGTGCCAGCAGACAGGGGGCGCGTGGCTACACCTTC. Translating it yields CASRQGARGYTF.

Many counts were recorded for this clonotype. The chain combines TRBV20-1 with TRBJ2-2; 14 positions match TRBD2. Germline CDR1 DFQATT, CDR2 SNEGSKA (reference sequence). Trimming removed 6 bases from V and 8 bases from J; junction bases left unmatched: 8. The CDR3 has 15 residues. The CDR3 sequence is CSASTSGRAGGELFF. CDR3 bases: TGCAGTGCCTCGACTAGCGGGAGGGCCGGTGGGGAGCTGTTTTTT.

The chain couples TRBV19 to TRBJ1-6; D is undetermined. Germline values: CDR1 LNHDA, CDR2 SQIVND (reference sequence). Trimming shortened V by 3 bases and J by 0 bases, and 15 bases separated the two germline ends. This CDR3 has 18 residues. In DNA form, the CDR3 reads TGTGCCAGTAGTATTTTTCGGGCAGGAAGCTCCTATAATTCACCCCTCCACTTT. It specifies CASSIFRAGSSYNSPLHF. Variable domain in full (rest from reference TRBV19 and TRBJ1-6): DGGITQSPKYLFRKEGQNVTLSCEQNLNHDAMYWYRQDPGQGLRLIYYSQIVNDFQKGDIAEGYSVSREKKESFPLTVTSAQKNPTAFYLCASSIFRAGSSYNSPLHFGNGTRLTVT.

To note about this clonotype: It may be a read error: a sequence one base away is much more abundant. V usage is TRBV12-3 or TRBV12-4 and J usage is TRBJ2-1; 16 bases agree with TRBD2. This CDR3 has 16 residues. V was clipped by 6 bases and J by 5 bases; unmatched bases: 4. DNA for the CDR3: TGTGCCAGCAGGGGGACTAGCGGGAGGGCCAACAATGAGCAGTTCTTC. It encodes CASRGTSGRANNEQFF.

This clonotype was seen more than once but under ten times. The chain joins TRBV6-5 to TRBJ2-1; D ambiguous. There are 15 residues in the CDR3. Trimming removed 2 bases from V and 7 bases from J, with 15 bases in between. Germline V lookup: CDR1 MNHEY, CDR2 SVGAGI. The CDR3 DNA sequence: TGTGCCAGCAGTTACAGGGCAGGCCGCGCTAATGAGCAGTTCTTC. Amino acids: CASSYRAGRANEQFF.

In its sample, this clonotype was seen a few times. V is TRBV2 and J is TRBJ1-4; D not resolved. This CDR3 comprises 13 residues. Deletions cut 4 bases from V and 4 bases from J, with 7 bases between. Germline V lookup: CDR1 SNHLY, CDR2 FYNNEI. The DNA of the CDR3 is TGTGCCAGCAGTGCGGATTATAATGAAAAACTGTTTTTT. It yields the protein CASSADYNEKLFF. The full variable domain, with the rest looked up from reference TRBV2 and TRBJ1-4, is EPEVTQTPSHQVTQMGQEVILRCVPISNHLYFYWYRQILGQKVEFLVSFYNNEISEKSEIFDDQFSVERPDGSNFTLKIRSTKLEDSAMYFCASSADYNEKLFFGSGTQLSVL.